Following are 14 T cell receptor beta chains from one sample sequenced in a study of shared clonotypes between healthy human individuals. Method: immunoSEQ multiplex PCR; TCRdb's copy keeps in-frame clones and lacks some. Among some 1,100,000 clones listed, 70% to 80% were seen once. Sequenced sample: memory CD4+ T cells from PBMCs. Subset here: CD45RA-negative fraction. Receptors were obtained from a man aged 18 to 30 in good health. Some clones in this sample may be carry-over from other donors' samples.

This chain connects TRBV6-1 to TRBJ2-2; tentatively, D is TRBD1 (5 bases). The V end was cut by 9 bases, the J end by 3 bases, with 11 bases between. The germline V gene has CDR1 MNHNS and CDR2 SASEGT. The CDR3 loop spans 13 amino acids. CDR3 sequence: CASGARDTGELFF. The CDR3 DNA is TGTGCCAGTGGGGCTAGGGACACCGGGGAGCTGTTTTTT.

V and J are TRBV28 and TRBJ2-4, with 8 bases aligning to TRBD1. Per germline, CDR1 MDHEN and CDR2 SYDVKM. Trimming took 4 bases from V and 5 from J; bases not matched to a gene: 1. The CDR3 consists of 13 residues. The CDR3 spells CASSSDRENIQYF. Here the CDR3 DNA reads TGTGCCAGCAGTTCGGACAGGGAAAACATTCAGTACTTC.

The rearrangement uses TRBV27 and TRBJ1-1; maybe TRBD1 (6 bases). The germline V and J ends were trimmed by 4 bases and 7 bases, with 13 bases remaining between them. The germline V gene encodes CDR1 MNHEY and CDR2 SMNVEV (reference sequence). The CDR3 totals 13 residues. DNA of the CDR3: TGTGCCAGCAGTTCCCAGGGGCTCGGTGAAGCTTTCTTT. Translation: CASSSQGLGEAFF.

The chain joins TRBV30 to TRBJ1-6; 9 bases match TRBD1. The germline gives CDR1 GTSNPN, CDR2 SVGIG (reference sequence). J was trimmed by 7 bases and V by 6 bases; bases with no gene match: 4. The CDR3 sequence is 13 residues long. CDR3 protein: CACVGQGNSPLHF. The CDR3 DNA reads TGTGCCTGCGTCGGACAGGGGAATTCACCCCTCCACTTT.

The chain has TRBV2 and TRBJ1-5; a weak D match, TRBD1 (6 bases). Trimming pared 6 bases from V and 7 bases from J, leaving 13 bases between. Germline V lookup: CDR1 SNHLY, CDR2 FYNNEI. This CDR3 spans 13 amino acids. CDR3 nucleotide sequence: TGTGCCAGCAGGGACAGCGTAGGACAGCCCCAGCATTTT. This translates into CASRDSVGQPQHF.

Note on this clone: Other DNA sequences from this sample encode an identical CDR3 as well. CDR3 in DNA: TGTGCCAGCAGTGAGTCCGGCACCTCCTACGAGCAGTACTTC. Protein: CASSESGTSYEQYF. This sequence joins TRBV25-1 and TRBJ2-7; the D is unclear. Germline V gene data show CDR1 as MGHDK and CDR2 as SYGVNS. The CDR3 is made up of 14 amino acids. The V and J ends lost 3 bases and 0 bases respectively, with 9 bases between them.

The chain couples TRBV5-4 to TRBJ2-5, with D possibly being TRBD2 (6 bases). The CDR3 has 13 amino acids. Trimming stripped 4 bases from V and 4 bases from J, with 11 bases between. CDR1 SGHNT and CDR2 YYREEE come from the germline V gene (reference sequence). The CDR3 DNA follows: TGTGCCAGCAGCGTGGAGGGCCTAGAGACCCAGTACTTC. Amino acid sequence: CASSVEGLETQYF.

The chain links TRBV6-1 to TRBJ1-2; D gene unclear. This CDR3 has 14 residues. Germline V gene data show CDR1 as MNHNS and CDR2 as SASEGT. Trimming shortened V by 3 bases and J by 0 bases, and 8 bases separated the two germline ends. Written as DNA, the CDR3 is TGTGCCAGCAGTGAGGGCTGGACTAACTATGGCTACACCTTC. Translation gives CASSEGWTNYGYTF.

The chain couples TRBV30 to TRBJ1-6; D may be TRBD1 (6 bases). V shed 7 bases and J shed 10 bases, with 17 bases lying between them. The length of the CDR3 is 13 residues. In germline, CDR1 is GTSNPN, CDR2 SVGIG (reference sequence). The CDR3 region has the DNA TGTGCCTCCGGTCAGGGGCCGGAATCACCCCTCCACTTT. This encodes CASGQGPESPLHF.

This clone was recorded many times. V and J are TRBV23-1 and TRBJ1-4; no clear D. TRBV23-1 is treated as an ORF (open reading frame) with a function not yet certain. CDR3 size: 12 residues. Trimming pared 3 bases from V and 6 bases from J, leaving 5 bases between. The CDR3: CASSHFDEKLFF. CDR3 bases: TGCGCCAGCAGTCATTTTGATGAAAAACTGTTTTTT.

The chain employs TRBV2 and TRBJ1-2; tentative D call: TRBD1 (5 bases). This CDR3 region has 13 residues. Trimming left V 6 bases short and J 4 bases short, with 12 bases between. Looked up from germline, CDR1 is SNHLY and CDR2 is FYNNEI. In DNA, the CDR3 is TGTGCCAGCAGCCCCTCCGGGGGCTATGGCTACACCTTC. Translation: CASSPSGGYGYTF.

This chain joins TRBV2 and TRBJ2-1, with D possibly matching TRBD1 (6 bases). The V gene's germline CDR1 is SNHLY and CDR2 FYNNEI. Trimming stripped 6 bases from V and 3 bases from J, with 15 bases between. CDR3 size: 15 residues. The CDR3 DNA reads TGTGCCAGCAGCCGGGACACCATTAACTACAATGAGCAGTTCTTC. Translation gives CASSRDTINYNEQFF.

This chain links TRBV29-1 with TRBJ2-3, with 14 positions matching TRBD2. The CDR3 is made up of 14 amino acids. V lost 7 bases to trimming and J lost 5 bases; unmatched junction nucleotides: 5. Germline V lookup: CDR1 SQVTM, CDR2 ANQGSEA. This chain's CDR3 is CSAETSGGVDTQYF. The CDR3 region has the DNA TGCAGCGCCGAGACTAGCGGGGGGGTAGATACGCAGTATTTT.

Here the CDR3 reads CASSQETGHGYGYTF. Written as DNA, the CDR3 is TGCGCCAGCAGCCAGGAGACAGGTCATGGCTATGGCTACACCTTC. This chain uses TRBV4-1 with TRBJ1-2, with D possibly being TRBD1 (6 bases). V was clipped by 3 bases and J by 4 bases, with 15 bases between them. Looked up from germline, CDR1 is MGHRA and CDR2 is YSYEKL. CDR3 length equals 15 residues.